This section outlines one TCR beta chain sequence together with its context. As processed by the authors: Amplification of reference gene primers was used by the study to estimate nucleated cell counts. Generated by immunoSEQ multiplex PCR, the TCRdb table keeps only in-frame clones and is missing some. V and J calls and clone size are those listed in that table; D and trimming were worked out from the DNA. The sample yields around 200,000 clones, about four fifths seen once. The data stem from a study of blood T cell repertoires in COVID-19. Study information: Sites in the United States, Italy and Spain provided acute and convalescent COVID-19 samples. PBMCs, B-cell-depleted T cells, or T cells were the source of the cDNA or gDNA that made up the material.

Sequencing was performed on peripheral blood. This sequence was found in a man over 45 with active or convalescent COVID-19.

CDR3 residues: CASSLRARTTLVATQYF. The CDR3 DNA reads as TGTGCCAGCAGCTTACGTGCTAGGACTACCCTAGTAGCGACCCAGTACTTC. The rearrangement links TRBV7-2 to TRBJ2-5, with D perhaps TRBD2 (6 bases). V lost 2 bases, J lost 7 bases, and 23 bases lay in between. The CDR3 loop spans 17 amino acids. CDR1 is SGHTA, CDR2 FQGNSA, per germline.